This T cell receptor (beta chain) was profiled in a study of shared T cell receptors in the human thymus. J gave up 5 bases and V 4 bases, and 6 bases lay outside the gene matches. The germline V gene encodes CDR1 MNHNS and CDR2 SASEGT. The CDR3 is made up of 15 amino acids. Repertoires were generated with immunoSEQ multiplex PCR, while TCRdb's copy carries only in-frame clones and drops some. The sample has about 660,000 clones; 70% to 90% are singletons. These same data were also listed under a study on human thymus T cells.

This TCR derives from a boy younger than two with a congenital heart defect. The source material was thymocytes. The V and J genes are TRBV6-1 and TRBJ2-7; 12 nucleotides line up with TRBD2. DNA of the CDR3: TGTGCCAGCAGTGCGACTAGCGGGGGCCCCCACGAGCAGTACTTC. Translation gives CASSATSGGPHEQYF.